These 2 T cell receptor beta chains originate from one sample sequenced in a study of T-cell reconstitution after alpha-beta-depleted transplantation in children. Unique molecular identifiers were incorporated during preparation of the TCRbeta library. TCRdb re-called the PCR reads through MiXCR, storing one row per CDR3 protein. The sample gives approximately 500,000 distinct CDR3 sequences, approximately 30% of which show up once; around a third is in the top ten. The sequences come from PBMCs, collected before TCRalphabeta/CD19-depleted stem cell transplant. The origin of the receptors is a boy younger than two with Wiskott-Aldrich syndrome, due to receive a stem cell transplant.

The chain joins TRBV24-1 to TRBJ1-5, with D uncertain. V lost 0 bases and J 0 bases, leaving 11 bases between the germline ends. Germline V gene lookup returns CDR1 KGHDR and CDR2 SFDVKD. The CDR3 sequence is 17 residues long. The CDR3 DNA follows: TGTGCCACCAGTGATTTGGGGAGAATCGATAGCAATCAGCCCCAGCATTTT. Its protein product is CATSDLGRIDSNQPQHF.

This clonotype was seen only a few times. The rearrangement uses TRBV12-3 or TRBV12-4 and TRBJ2-1, with TRBD2 matching over 12 bases. J lost 9 bases, V lost 3 bases, and 6 bases had no gene match. The CDR3 spans 15 residues. The CDR3 sequence: CASSFRLAGDGEQFF. The CDR3 bases are TGTGCCAGCAGTTTTCGACTAGCGGGAGATGGTGAGCAGTTCTTC.